This T cell receptor beta chain was observed in a study of beta chain features in type 1 diabetes. What was sequenced were expressed TCRB transcripts, since all of the isolated RNA had been reverse transcribed. Roughly 3.5 million reads per sample were averaged for naive, central memory and regulatory samples. This table comes from immunoSEQ multiplex PCR, and its TCRdb copy is limited to in-frame clones, with some not included. Among 200,000 to 250,000 clones, about a tenth were seen once, and the ten largest hold 1% to 1.5%. Findings and caveats of the study: Among type 1 diabetes patients, VDJ junctions had fewer insertions and more deletions.

Via the markers CD45RO/CCR7/CD25/CD127/CD95/CD27, stem cell-like memory, regulatory, central memory and naive CD4+ cells were sorted. Purities over 95% were achieved in all sorted populations. The CDR3 extends over 16 amino acids. V trimming: 5 bases; J trimming: 8 bases; junction bases outside the gene matches: 9. The germline V gene encodes CDR1 SEHNR and CDR2 FQNEAQ (reference sequence). Ten or more counts support this clone. Its target is not known. The rearrangement uses TRBV7-9 and TRBJ2-1, with 13 nucleotides matching TRBD2. Sequenced: central memory CD4+ T cells from blood. The source of this sequence is a man aged 18 to 30 in good health. Here the CDR3 DNA reads TGTGCCAGCAGCCCCGGACTAGCGGGAGTTTTGCATGAGCAGTTCTTC. It encodes CASSPGLAGVLHEQFF.